This T cell receptor (beta chain) is from a study of response to subunit inactivated influenza vaccine. The CDR3 is 14 residues long. Trimming took off 2 bases at V and 4 bases at J, with 11 bases between the two ends. Germline assignment: CDR1 SGHAT and CDR2 FQNNGV. One entry per CDR3 protein results from TCRdb running MiXCR on the RT-PCR reads. Of some 540,000 distinct CDR3 sequences in the sample, 20% to 25% were seen once. This clonotype was counted only a few times. These data are also associated with another study on T cells expressing NK-cell markers. That source notes: As the method of synthesis, 5'RACE template switching with UMIs yielded TCR beta cDNA. It was sorted CD3+CD56-NKG2C+, CD3+CD56+NKG2C- and CD3+CD56+NKG2C+ T cells that provided the TCR beta repertoires. Eight donors were sequenced, seven testing HCMV-seropositive and one testing seronegative. The contribution of dominant NKG2C+ clonotypes to CD8+ T cells in six donors was roughly 1.0-7.0%. Whether expanded NKG2C+ T cell clones were HCMV specific stayed uncertain.

The specimen was CD4+ T cells sorted from PBMCs, collected 12 days after vaccination. The TCR sequence derives from a man between 45 and 60 years old who received an inactivated influenza vaccine. The V call is TRBV11-2, the J call TRBJ2-5; D gene ambiguous. The CDR3 here is CASSLSGWIETQYF. The CDR3 DNA reads as TGTGCCAGCAGCTTAAGTGGTTGGATAGAGACCCAGTACTTC.